Here is one TCR beta chain with its context. The sample originates from a study of control samples from healthy donors and cancer patients. Germline V gene data show CDR1 as SGHTA and CDR2 as FQGNSA. The CDR3 length is 13 residues. Trimming pared 1 base from V and 7 bases from J, leaving 5 bases between. TCRdb's copy holds only in-frame clones and misses some; the assay was immunoSEQ multiplex PCR. Counted here are 130,000 or so clones, 90% to 95% occurring once; the ten biggest clones make up approximately 14%. Sequencing was done on a sample of blood. This TCR came from a man aged 35 to 55 in good health. This sequence joins TRBV7-2 and TRBJ1-6; D is unclear. The CDR3 sequence is CASSLEPNSPLHF. The CDR3 coding sequence is TGTGCCAGCAGCTTAGAGCCAAATTCACCCCTCCACTTT.